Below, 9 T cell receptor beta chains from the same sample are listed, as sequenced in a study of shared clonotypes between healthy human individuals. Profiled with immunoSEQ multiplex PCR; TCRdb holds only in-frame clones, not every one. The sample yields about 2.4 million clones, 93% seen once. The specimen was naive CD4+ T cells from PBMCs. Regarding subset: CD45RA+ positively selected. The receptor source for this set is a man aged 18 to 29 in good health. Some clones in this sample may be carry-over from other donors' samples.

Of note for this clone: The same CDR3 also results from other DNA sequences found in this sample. CDR3 sequence reads: CASSVYQETQYF. CDR3 coding DNA: TGTGCCAGCAGTGTTTACCAAGAGACCCAGTACTTC. The rearrangement joins TRBV2 to TRBJ2-5; D unclear. The V gene's germline CDR1 is SNHLY and CDR2 FYNNEI. V lost 4 bases and J 0 bases, leaving 3 bases between the germline ends. CDR3 length: 12 amino acids.

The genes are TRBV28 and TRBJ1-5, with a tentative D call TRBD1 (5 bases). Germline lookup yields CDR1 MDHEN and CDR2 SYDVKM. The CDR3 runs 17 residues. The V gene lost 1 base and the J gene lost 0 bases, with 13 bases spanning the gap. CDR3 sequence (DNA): TGTGCCAGCAGTTTATATCAATGGGACCGTAGCAATCAGCCCCAGCATTTT. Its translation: CASSLYQWDRSNQPQHF.

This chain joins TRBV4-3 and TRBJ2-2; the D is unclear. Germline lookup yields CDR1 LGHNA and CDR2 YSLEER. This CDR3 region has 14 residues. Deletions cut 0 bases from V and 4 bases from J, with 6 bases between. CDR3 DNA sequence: TGCGCCAGCAGCCAAGACAGAGCCACCGGGGAGCTGTTTTTT. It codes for CASSQDRATGELFF.

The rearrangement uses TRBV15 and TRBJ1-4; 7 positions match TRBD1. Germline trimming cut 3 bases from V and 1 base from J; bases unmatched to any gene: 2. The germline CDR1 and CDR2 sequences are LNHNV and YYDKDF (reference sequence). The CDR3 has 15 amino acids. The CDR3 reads CATSSRTGTNEKLFF. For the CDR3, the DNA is TGTGCCACCAGCAGCAGGACAGGAACTAATGAAAAACTGTTTTTT. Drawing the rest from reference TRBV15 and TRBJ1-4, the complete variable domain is DAMVIQNPRYQVTQFGKPVTLSCSQTLNHNVMYWYQQKSSQAPKLLFHYYDKDFNNEADTPDNFQSRRPNTSFCFLDIRSPGLGDTAMYLCATSSRTGTNEKLFFGSGTQLSVL.

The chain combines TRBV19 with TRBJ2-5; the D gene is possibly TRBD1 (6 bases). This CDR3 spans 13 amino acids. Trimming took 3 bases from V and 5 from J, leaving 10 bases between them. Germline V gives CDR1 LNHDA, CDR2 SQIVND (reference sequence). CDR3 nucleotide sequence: TGTGCCAGTAGTATGTGGGACAAGGAGACCCAGTACTTC. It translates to CASSMWDKETQYF. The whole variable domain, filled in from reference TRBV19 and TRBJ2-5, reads DGGITQSPKYLFRKEGQNVTLSCEQNLNHDAMYWYRQDPGQGLRLIYYSQIVNDFQKGDIAEGYSVSREKKESFPLTVTSAQKNPTAFYLCASSMWDKETQYFGPGTRLLVL.

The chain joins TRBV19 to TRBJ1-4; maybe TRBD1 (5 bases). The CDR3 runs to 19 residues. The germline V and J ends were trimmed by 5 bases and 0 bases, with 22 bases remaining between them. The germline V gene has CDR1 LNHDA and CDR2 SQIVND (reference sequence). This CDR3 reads CASSSAGLPWPATNEKLFF. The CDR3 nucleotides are TGTGCCAGTAGTTCTGCGGGACTCCCATGGCCGGCAACTAATGAAAAACTGTTTTTT.

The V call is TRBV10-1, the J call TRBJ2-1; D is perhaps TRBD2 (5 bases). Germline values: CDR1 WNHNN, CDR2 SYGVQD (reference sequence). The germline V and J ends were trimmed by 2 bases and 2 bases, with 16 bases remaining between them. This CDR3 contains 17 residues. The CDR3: CASSEAGSGETYNEQFF. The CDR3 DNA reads TGCGCCAGCAGTGAGGCTGGAAGCGGAGAAACCTACAATGAGCAGTTCTTC.

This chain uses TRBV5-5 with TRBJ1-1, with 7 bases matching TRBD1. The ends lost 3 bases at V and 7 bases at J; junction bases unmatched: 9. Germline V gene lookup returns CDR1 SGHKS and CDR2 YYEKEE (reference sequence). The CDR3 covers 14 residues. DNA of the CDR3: TGTGCCAGCAGCTCCGACAGGGTTTGGGGTGAAGCTTTCTTT. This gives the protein CASSSDRVWGEAFF.

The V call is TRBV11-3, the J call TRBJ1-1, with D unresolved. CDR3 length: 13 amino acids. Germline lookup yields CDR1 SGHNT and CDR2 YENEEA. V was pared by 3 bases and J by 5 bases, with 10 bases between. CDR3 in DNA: TGTGCCAGCAGCTTCACAGAAACTACTGAAGCTTTCTTT. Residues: CASSFTETTEAFF.